In this sample, the clone carrying this T cell receptor (beta chain) turned up a few times. Its antigen is not identified. The isolated RNA, all of it, was reverse transcribed, so expressed TCRB transcripts were what got sequenced. Each sample of naive, central memory or regulatory T cells had, on average, around 3.3 million reads. Measured with immunoSEQ multiplex PCR; TCRdb has only the in-frame clones, and not every one. The profile shows 280,000 or so clones, around 16% of them singletons. The entry originates in a study of beta chain features in type 1 diabetes. The CDR3 extends over 18 amino acids. Germline V gene lookup returns CDR1 SGDLS and CDR2 YYNGEE. The J segment lost 7 bases and the V segment lost 4 bases, leaving 15 bases of the junction unmatched. Study-wide points: PCR might favor shorter templates, but any such skew would affect patients and controls equally. Patients with Type 1 diabetes showed moderately but significantly shorter TCRB CDR3s in all four CD4+ subsets.

This chain uses TRBV9 with TRBJ2-1, with 12 bases that match TRBD1. Sample: naive CD4+ T cells from blood. The TCR comes from a man younger than 35 with type 1 diabetes. For the CDR3, the DNA is TGTGCCAGCAGCCCGAGGGTGGGGACAGGGGGCGTGATGAATGAGCAGTTCTTC. Residues: CASSPRVGTGGVMNEQFF. The complete variable domain, with remaining parts taken from reference TRBV9 and TRBJ2-1, reads DSGVTQTPKHLITATGQRVTLRCSPRSGDLSVYWYQQSLDQGLQFLIQYYNGEERAKGNILERFSAQQFPDLHSELNLSSLELGDSALYFCASSPRVGTGGVMNEQFFGPGTRLTVL.